This T cell receptor (beta chain) appears in the sequencing data of a study of T cells in Graves' hyperthyroidism and ophthalmopathy. Study observations and caveats: Through a model of 13 V-J features, ophthalmopathy was separated from stable hyperthyroidism.

CDR3 length equals 15 residues. CDR1 is SEHNR and CDR2 is FQNEAQ in the germline V gene (reference sequence). The ends lost 1 base at V and 4 bases at J; junction bases unmatched: 4. A remark on this clonotype: Its antigen is still unknown.

From RNA transcripts, TCR beta CDR3 regions were amplified. A set of HTBI primers served as the primers for a first-round RT-PCR of the TCR CDR3. TCRdb reanalysed the multiplex PCR reads using MiXCR and keeps one entry per CDR3 protein. The sample yields roughly 38,000 distinct CDR3 sequences, roughly 50% seen once. The V call is TRBV7-9, the J call TRBJ2-3, with 8 bases matching TRBD1. Sequencing was performed on blood. The receptor was derived from a woman in her fifties or sixties with Graves' hyperthyroidism that later progressed to Graves' ophthalmopathy. CDR3 in amino acids: CASSLGQTGADTQYF. Here the CDR3 DNA reads TGTGCCAGCAGCTTAGGACAGACAGGGGCAGATACGCAGTATTTT.